These 30 T cell receptor beta chains share one sample of origin, sequenced in a study of Ad26.COV2.S vaccination and SARS-CoV-2 variants. Treatment meaning: around 19 received Ad26.COV2.S at low or high dose, single or two shots; about 5 received placebo; per-sample allocation not given. The samples date from day 63 after the first vaccine or placebo injection. Sequencing was performed with immunoSEQ multiplex PCR; in TCRdb, only in-frame clones are kept and a portion is missing. The data show 200,000 to 300,000 clones, roughly 90% seen once. This material consisted of peripheral blood, taken in a trial of Ad26.COV2.S vaccine versus placebo. The receptor source for this set is a person between 18 and 65 years old who received the Ad26.COV2.S COVID-19 vaccine or a placebo.

V and J are TRBV30 and TRBJ1-3; D is possibly TRBD1 (5 bases). There are 12 residues in the CDR3. Trimming shortened V by 3 bases and J by 3 bases, and 6 bases separated the two germline ends. CDR1 is GTSNPN, CDR2 SVGIG, per germline (reference sequence). This CDR3 reads CAWRQVGNTIYF. The CDR3 DNA reads as TGTGCCTGGAGACAGGTTGGAAACACCATATATTTT.

The V gene is TRBV4-2, the J gene TRBJ2-2; D unclear. Germline CDR1 reads LGHNA; CDR2 reads YNFKEQ. The CDR3 consists of 15 residues. Trimming removed 5 bases at V and 1 base at J, with 11 bases between. This CDR3 is CASSKTTVNTGELFF. As DNA, the CDR3 is TGTGCCAGCAGCAAAACCACAGTGAACACCGGGGAGCTGTTTTTT.

V and J are TRBV2 and TRBJ1-6; D gene unclear. CDR1 is SNHLY and CDR2 is FYNNEI in the germline V gene. The CDR3 has 13 amino acids. Trimming shortened V by 8 bases and J by 6 bases, and 11 bases separated the two germline ends. CDR3 bases: TGTGCCAGCGACCGGGATCTTAATTCACCCCTCCACTTT. Encoded protein: CASDRDLNSPLHF.

The genes are TRBV5-5 and TRBJ1-4; possibly TRBD1 for D (6 bases). Per the germline V gene, CDR1 is SGHKS and CDR2 is YYEKEE (reference sequence). CDR3 length equals 16 residues. The germline V and J ends were trimmed by 0 bases and 4 bases, with 13 bases remaining between them. CDR3 in DNA: TGTGCCAGCAGCTTGGTGGGGGGGCATAATAATGAAAAACTGTTTTTT. It yields the protein CASSLVGGHNNEKLFF.

The genes are TRBV27 and TRBJ1-2; 7 positions agree with TRBD1. Per germline, CDR1 MNHEY and CDR2 SMNVEV (reference sequence). With 6 bases clipped from V and 4 bases from J, the junction kept 5 bases outside the gene matches. This CDR3 region has 13 residues. The CDR3 loop is CASSDTGVYGYTF. CDR3 coding DNA: TGTGCCAGCAGCGACACAGGGGTCTATGGCTACACCTTC.

The chain links TRBV7-9 to TRBJ2-2, with a weak D call TRBD2 (6 bases). This CDR3 is built from 17 residues. Germline CDR1 and CDR2: SEHNR and FQNEAQ (reference sequence). V was pared by 5 bases and J by 0 bases, with 16 bases between. DNA of the CDR3: TGTGCCAGCAGCAGGGGCGGAGGGAGCGCGAACACCGGGGAGCTGTTTTTT. Translating gives CASSRGGGSANTGELFF.

J is TRBJ1-1 and V is TRBV5-1; 7 bases agree with TRBD1. Germline V gene sequence: CDR1 SGHRS, CDR2 YFSETQ. V shed 3 bases and J 4 bases; nucleotides not matched to a gene: 12. This CDR3 is 16 amino acids long. CDR3 loop: CASSSTGAVGSTEAFF. CDR3 bases: TGCGCCAGCAGCTCAACAGGGGCCGTGGGGAGCACTGAAGCTTTCTTT. The full variable domain, completed using reference TRBV5-1 and TRBJ1-1, is KAGVTQTPRYLIKTRGQQVTLSCSPISGHRSVSWYQQTPGQGLQFLFEYFSETQRNKGNFPGRFSGRQFSNSRSEMNVSTLELGDSALYLCASSSTGAVGSTEAFFGQGTRLTVV.

The chain combines TRBV19 with TRBJ2-4; no clear D gene. CDR3 length: 14 amino acids. V lost 7 bases, J lost 3 bases, and 13 bases lay in between. In germline, CDR1 is LNHDA, CDR2 SQIVND (reference sequence). As DNA, the CDR3 is TGTGCCAGTACCCCCGCCGCAGGCAAAAACATTCAGTACTTC. Translating it yields CASTPAAGKNIQYF.

The J gene is TRBJ2-1, the V gene TRBV29-1, with 8 bases that match TRBD2. The CDR3 is 14 residues long. The V gene end was trimmed by 4 bases and the J gene end by 9 bases; junction bases not matched to a gene: 11. From germline, CDR1 is SQVTM and CDR2 ANQGSEA. CDR3 bases: TGCAGCGTTGGGCCCGGAGGGCTAGCGGGTGAGCAGTTCTTC. This encodes CSVGPGGLAGEQFF.

The V call is TRBV6-2 or TRBV6-3, the J call TRBJ1-4, with unresolved D. V was trimmed by 2 bases and J by 8 bases, leaving 12 bases between them. CDR3 length: 14 residues. Germline V gene data show CDR1 as MNHEY and CDR2 as SVGEGT. The CDR3 nucleotides read TGTGCCAGCAGTTACGGATCTCCGCGCGAAAAACTGTTTTTT. This sequence encodes CASSYGSPREKLFF.

This chain uses TRBV5-1 with TRBJ2-3; D ambiguous. CDR1 SGHRS and CDR2 YFSETQ come from the germline V gene. The CDR3 is 15 amino acids. V was pared by 0 bases and J by 12 bases, with 20 bases between. The CDR3 protein is CASSLGPVSSKIQYF. For the CDR3, the DNA is TGCGCCAGCAGCTTGGGTCCCGTTAGTTCCAAAATCCAGTATTTT.

The J gene is TRBJ1-2, the V gene TRBV28; TRBD1 matches at 8 bases. With V trimmed by 6 bases and J by 1 base, 13 bases remained unmatched. The CDR3 covers 17 residues. CDR1 MDHEN and CDR2 SYDVKM come from the germline V gene. DNA for the CDR3: TGTGCCAGCAGCTCGCCGGGACAGGCTCCTTTTAACTATGGCTACACCTTC. This sequence encodes CASSSPGQAPFNYGYTF.

The chain has TRBV18 and TRBJ2-2; D is possibly TRBD1 or TRBD2 (5 bases each). From germline, CDR1 is KGHSH and CDR2 LQKENI. Trimming cost V 2 bases and J 0 bases, with 13 bases left between them. The CDR3 contains 17 residues. The CDR3 reads CASSPSGTVANTGELFF. The CDR3, as DNA: TGTGCCAGCTCACCATCCGGGACCGTCGCGAACACCGGGGAGCTGTTTTTT.

This clone has only a few counts. The V gene is TRBV19, the J gene TRBJ1-5, with D perhaps matching TRBD1 (6 bases). V was pared by 3 bases and J by 6 bases, with 18 bases between. This CDR3 region has 16 residues. Germline CDR1 reads LNHDA; CDR2 reads SQIVND (reference sequence). The CDR3 sequence is CASSISSTGFGQPQHF. The DNA of the CDR3 is TGTGCCAGTAGTATTTCAAGTACAGGGTTCGGTCAGCCCCAGCATTTT.

This clone was seen just once. The chain couples TRBV28 to TRBJ1-6, with TRBD1 matching over 8 bases. The J segment lost 8 bases and the V segment lost 5 bases, leaving 11 bases of the junction unmatched. The CDR3 has 16 residues. Germline assignment: CDR1 MDHEN and CDR2 SYDVKM. This chain's CDR3 is CASSTRRGQVHSPLHF. CDR3 nucleotides: TGTGCCAGCAGTACACGCCGGGGACAGGTTCATTCACCCCTCCACTTT.

The chain employs TRBV6-4 and TRBJ2-1; 10 nucleotides agree with TRBD1. This CDR3 is built from 15 residues. The V gene end was trimmed by 3 bases and the J gene end by 4 bases; junction bases not matched to a gene: 3. Germline loops: CDR1 MRHNA, CDR2 SNTAGT. CDR3 amino acids: CASSDGQGEYNEQFF. In nucleotides, the CDR3 is TGTGCCAGCAGTGATGGACAGGGGGAGTACAATGAGCAGTTCTTC.

In this sample, this clone turned up once. The V gene is TRBV21-1, the J gene TRBJ2-3; TRBD1 is the table's D call and was not checked against the DNA. TRBV21-1 is termed a pseudogene. This CDR3 is built from 16 residues. The CDR3 DNA is TGTGCCAGCAAACAGGGTAGGGCTTCTAGCACAGATACGCAGTATTTT. Amino acids: CASKQGRASSTDTQYF.

The V gene is TRBV5-3, the J gene TRBJ2-5, with D unclear. TRBV5-3 is an open reading frame, and its role is uncertain. CDR3 length equals 10 residues. With 10 bases removed from V and 6 bases from J, the gap between germline ends came to 10 bases. For the CDR3, the DNA is TGTGCCCGACCGGTACAGACCCAGTACTTC. Residues: CARPVQTQYF.

This clone showed up just once. The chain is built from TRBV7-9 and TRBJ2-1; D may correspond to TRBD1 or TRBD2 (6 bases each). From germline, CDR1 is SEHNR and CDR2 FQNEAQ (reference sequence). The CDR3 sequence is 15 residues long. V shed 8 bases and J shed 7 bases, with 21 bases lying between them. CDR3 DNA sequence: TGTGCCAGCCCCGACCCGGGGGCACTATGGAATGAGCAGTTCTTC. It encodes CASPDPGALWNEQFF.

CDR3 sequence: CASSSIVTGSSYEQYF. Written as DNA, the CDR3 is TGTGCCAGCAGCTCCATAGTGACAGGGAGCTCCTACGAGCAGTACTTC. J is TRBJ2-7 and V is TRBV5-4, with TRBD1 matching 7 bases. The CDR3 length is 16 residues. V dropped 3 bases and J dropped 0; count of bases not matched to a gene: 9. Germline values: CDR1 SGHNT, CDR2 YYREEE (reference sequence).

The gene calls are TRBV28 and TRBJ2-7; D is possibly TRBD2 (5 bases). The CDR3 loop spans 13 amino acids. Germline V lookup: CDR1 MDHEN, CDR2 SYDVKM. V gave up 6 bases and J gave up 2 bases, with 11 bases separating them. CDR3 nucleotide sequence: TGTGCCAGCAGGCGGGCCCTCACCTACGAGCAGTACTTC. It encodes CASRRALTYEQYF.

V gene TRBV29-1 combines with J gene TRBJ2-1; no firm D call. Trimming removed 2 bases at V and 6 bases at J, with 14 bases between. The CDR3 totals 14 residues. The germline CDR1 and CDR2 sequences are SQVTM and ANQGSEA. CDR3 protein: CSVESPPPVNEQFF. CDR3 nucleotides: TGCAGCGTTGAAAGCCCCCCCCCAGTCAATGAGCAGTTCTTC.

The rearrangement links TRBV28 to TRBJ1-5; 8 positions match TRBD1. V gave up 8 bases and J gave up 2 bases; unmatched junction bases: 8. The CDR3 totals 15 residues. The germline V gene has CDR1 MDHEN and CDR2 SYDVKM. In nucleotides, the CDR3 is TGTGCCAGCGGACCCCAGGGGGCAGGCAATCAGCCCCAGCATTTT. It yields the protein CASGPQGAGNQPQHF.

The V and J genes are TRBV19 and TRBJ2-2; 10 bases line up with TRBD2. The CDR3 is 14 residues long. Germline CDR1 reads LNHDA; CDR2 reads SQIVND (reference sequence). The CDR3: CTSSGRGGTGELFF. CDR3 coding DNA: TGTACTTCTAGCGGGAGAGGCGGCACCGGGGAGCTGTTTTTT.

CDR3 region: CATSDKRTVNQPQHF. The CDR3 region has the DNA TGTGCCACCAGTGATAAAAGGACAGTAAATCAGCCCCAGCATTTT. The chain couples TRBV24-1 to TRBJ1-5; weak D call: TRBD1 (6 bases). CDR1 and CDR2 (germline): KGHDR, SFDVKD. The CDR3 runs to 15 residues. V shed 3 bases and J shed 4 bases, with 12 bases lying between them.

The chain is built from TRBV18 and TRBJ1-1; 7 bases match TRBD1. Germline values: CDR1 KGHSH, CDR2 LQKENI. With V trimmed by 4 bases and J by 3 bases, 2 bases remained unmatched. The CDR3 runs to 13 residues. CDR3 sequence (DNA): TGTGCCAGCTCACGAGACAGGGACACTGAAGCTTTCTTT. It specifies CASSRDRDTEAFF.

The CDR3 DNA follows: TGTGCCAGCAGCGTAGGAGGATATTCAGATACGCAGTATTTT. This sequence encodes CASSVGGYSDTQYF. The chain has TRBV9 and TRBJ2-3; D gene ambiguous. V was pared by 0 bases and J by 4 bases, with 9 bases between. CDR1 and CDR2 (germline): SGDLS, YYNGEE. CDR3 length: 14 amino acids.

This rearrangement joins TRBV7-2 to TRBJ1-2; 7 bases map to TRBD1. This CDR3 spans 15 amino acids. The junction had 13 bases not matched to a gene; V was cut back by 5 bases and J by 7 bases. Germline V CDR1 and CDR2: SGHTA, FQGNSA. The chain's CDR3 is CASSPQGVAGFGYTF. The CDR3 region has the DNA TGTGCCAGCAGCCCCCAGGGGGTGGCAGGGTTTGGCTACACCTTC.

The chain uses TRBV11-2 and TRBJ2-2, with D uncertain. CDR1 is SGHAT and CDR2 is FQNNGV in the germline V gene. The germline V and J ends were trimmed by 4 bases and 1 base, with 10 bases remaining between them. The CDR3 is 15 residues long. This CDR3 is CASSSVLRNTGELFF. The CDR3 bases are TGTGCCAGCAGCTCCGTCCTACGGAACACCGGGGAGCTGTTTTTT.

The V gene is TRBV7-2, the J gene TRBJ2-2, with D tentatively TRBD1 or TRBD2 (5 bases each). CDR1 SGHTA and CDR2 FQGNSA come from the germline V gene. The CDR3 is 13 amino acids. V dropped 1 base and J dropped 6 bases, with 6 bases sitting between them. The chain's CDR3 is CASSLGDAGELFF. In DNA form, the CDR3 reads TGTGCCAGCAGCTTAGGGGACGCCGGGGAGCTGTTTTTT. Complete variable domain (other parts from reference TRBV7-2 and TRBJ2-2): GAGVSQSPSNKVTEKGKDVELRCDPISGHTALYWYRQSLGQGLEFLIYFQGNSAPDKSGLPSDRFSAERTGGSVSTLTIQRTQQEDSAVYLCASSLGDAGELFFGEGSRLTVL.